The rows below give T cell receptor beta chains drawn from one sample of a study of blood T cell repertoires in COVID-19. Measured with immunoSEQ multiplex PCR; TCRdb has only the in-frame clones, and not every one. The sample records approximately 250,000 clones, around 86% being singletons. Input material: peripheral blood. All receptors derive from a middle-aged man with active or convalescent COVID-19. The CDR3 runs from the conserved cysteine through the conserved F or W. D genes are given only for firm matches.

CDR3 length,J gene,D gene,V gene,CDR3 protein
13,TRBJ2-2,.,TRBV28,CASSLGYTGELFF
12,TRBJ2-7,.,TRBV5-5,CASSLAIDEQYF
13,TRBJ2-7,.,TRBV2,CASRDSLRGEQYF
15,TRBJ1-2,.,TRBV3-1/TRBV3-2,CASSHLGHLDGGYTF
16,TRBJ2-1,TRBD2,TRBV29-1,CSVESISGRARNEQFF
14,TRBJ2-5,.,TRBV3-1/TRBV3-2,CASSQALGAETQYF
13,TRBJ2-7,.,TRBV7-6,CASSLKIGSEQYF
13,TRBJ1-4,.,TRBV5-1,CASSAATREKLFF
16,TRBJ1-1,.,TRBV4-1,CASSIKGGQLNTEAFF
14,TRBJ2-2,TRBD2,TRBV2,CASTYGGATGELFF